What follows are 9 T cell receptor beta chains derived from one specimen sequenced in a study of metastatic and nonmetastatic thyroid tumors. TCRdb reprocessed the PCR reads via MiXCR. This repertoire shows over 7,500 clones, about 25% found once; its top ten account for 6% to 7.5%. Thyroid surgery took place with no prior treatment in any patient. Sequencing was performed on adjacent normal tissue. The receptors come from a female donor with papillary thyroid cancer or a benign thyroid nodule (not recorded which). Some clones in this sample may be carry-over from other donors' samples.

By sample share, this clone is medium-sized. The gene calls are TRBV11-3 and TRBJ1-1; D perhaps matches TRBD1 (5 bases). Trimming took off 2 bases at V and 3 bases at J, with 7 bases between the two ends. Per germline, CDR1 SGHNT and CDR2 YENEEA. This CDR3 region has 13 residues. CDR3 bases: TGTGCCAGCAGCTTATGGGGGTACACTGAAGCTTTCTTT. Amino acid sequence: CASSLWGYTEAFF.

At least ten counts were recorded for this clone. The V and J genes are TRBV18 and TRBJ2-3; 7 nucleotides match TRBD1. Germline V gives CDR1 KGHSH, CDR2 LQKENI. V gave up 4 bases and J gave up 7 bases; unmatched junction bases: 17. This CDR3 region has 17 residues. CDR3 DNA: TGTGCCAGCTCACTTTTCTCCGGGACAGAAATTTCAAATACGCAGTATTTT. Protein: CASSLFSGTEISNTQYF. The variable domain in full, completed from reference TRBV18 and TRBJ2-3, reads NAGVMQNPRHLVRRRGQEARLRCSPMKGHSHVYWYRQLPEEGLKFMVYLQKENIIDESGMPKERFSAEFPKEGPSILRIQQVVRGDSAAYFCASSLFSGTEISNTQYFGPGTRLTVL.

Worth noting for this clone: Being one base from a much bigger clone, this may be a read error. Other DNA sequences in this specimen translate into the identical CDR3. The J gene is TRBJ2-1, the V gene TRBV20-1; D possibly corresponds to TRBD2 (6 bases). This CDR3 has 14 residues. Germline V CDR1 and CDR2: DFQATT, SNEGSKA (reference sequence). CDR3 residues: CSAPGTGQHNEQFF. CDR3 coding DNA: TGTAGTGCTCCCGGGACTGGCCAACACAATGAGCAGTTCTTC.

This clone was seen just once. The chain is built from TRBV7-2 and TRBJ2-1, with 11 bases matching TRBD2. There are 15 residues in the CDR3. The J segment lost 10 bases and the V segment lost 3 bases, leaving 8 bases of the junction unmatched. Germline V CDR1 and CDR2: SGHTA, FQGNSA. CDR3 in amino acids: CASSFSGRARQEQFF. CDR3 nucleotide sequence: TGTGCCAGCAGCTTTAGCGGGAGGGCGAGACAAGAGCAGTTCTTC.

The chain recombines TRBV27 with TRBJ2-7, with D maybe TRBD2 (7 bases). This CDR3 region has 14 residues. Trimming shortened V by 0 bases and J by 3 bases, and 9 bases separated the two germline ends. Germline V gene lookup returns CDR1 MNHEY and CDR2 SMNVEV (reference sequence). Here the CDR3 DNA reads TGTGCCAGCAGTTTATCAGGGGGGGTCTACGAGCAGTACTTC. Protein product: CASSLSGGVYEQYF.

This clone is termed medium-sized. This chain links TRBV20-1 with TRBJ2-3; D not certain. CDR1 and CDR2 (germline): DFQATT, SNEGSKA (reference sequence). V was cut by 2 bases and J by 2 bases, with 8 bases left in between. This CDR3 has 13 amino acids. The CDR3 reads CSARSPFTDTQYF. As DNA, the CDR3 is TGCAGTGCTAGATCGCCCTTCACAGATACGCAGTATTTT.

In this sample, this clone turned up a few times. CDR3 sequence (DNA): TGTGCCAGCAGTTTAATGAACACTGAAGCTTTCTTT. The encoded protein is CASSLMNTEAFF. The V and J genes are TRBV6-2 or TRBV6-3 and TRBJ1-1; D remains unclear. The CDR3 extends over 12 amino acids. Germline V gene data show CDR1 as MNHEY and CDR2 as SVGEGT. V lost 4 bases, J lost 0 bases, and 3 bases lay in between.

The chain employs TRBV9 and TRBJ2-1; 7 bases fit TRBD2. Trimming took 0 bases from V and 9 from J; bases not matched to a gene: 9. The germline V gene encodes CDR1 SGDLS and CDR2 YYNGEE. CDR3 size: 15 residues. The CDR3: CASSVVGGVPGEQFF. In nucleotides, the CDR3 is TGTGCCAGCAGCGTAGTGGGGGGGGTGCCGGGTGAGCAGTTCTTC. The whole variable domain, filled in from reference TRBV9 and TRBJ2-1, reads DSGVTQTPKHLITATGQRVTLRCSPRSGDLSVYWYQQSLDQGLQFLIQYYNGEERAKGNILERFSAQQFPDLHSELNLSSLELGDSALYFCASSVVGGVPGEQFFGPGTRLTVL.

The rearrangement joins TRBV11-1 to TRBJ2-7, with D unresolved. This CDR3 region has 15 residues. CDR1 SGHAT and CDR2 FQDESV come from the germline V gene (reference sequence). V shed 2 bases and J shed 2 bases, with 13 bases lying between them. CDR3 DNA sequence: TGTGCCAGCAGCTTAAATCGTAAGGCCGCCTACGAGCAGTACTTC. It encodes CASSLNRKAAYEQYF.